This T cell receptor beta chain was sequenced in a study of CD8 T cells in ankylosing spondylitis listed by TCRdb under 2017. With respect to the entire study: The study set out to find disease-linked TCR variants by profiling T cell receptor beta repertoires in ankylosing spondylitis patients and healthy donors. The full study cohort comprised approximately 23 ankylosing spondylitis patients and over a hundred healthy donors. Peripheral blood samples were taken, and synovial fluid was additionally collected from ankylosing spondylitis patients. Study-wide conclusions, independent of this receptor: A TCR beta motif made up of fewer than 10 highly homologous amino acid variants appeared to be characteristic of blood from ankylosing spondylitis patients. The disease-linked clones were reported as significantly enriched in matched synovial fluid samples from ankylosing spondylitis patients. Some TCR beta motif variants had previously been reported in synovial fluid and blood of reactive arthritis patients, which suggested common disease-initiation mechanisms. The disease-linked clones had a CD8+ phenotype and were found at relatively low frequencies in peripheral blood.

Instrument used: Illumina HiSeq 2500. Quantitative 5'-RACE with molecular barcodes was the method used to prepare the TCR beta libraries. The paper's processing steps were these. A new computational method based on a probabilistic model of VDJ rearrangement was used to identify disease-linked TCR variants. Clones were called with MiXCR by TCRdb after fastp trimmed the public reads at Q25, and only in-frame beta chains were retained. Entries are consolidated by CDR3 protein sequence, retaining the most common genes and DNA. The V and J calls were determined by TCRdb, not by the authors. Within this sample are around 430,000 distinct CDR3 sequences, with about a sixth of them counted one time only. About 0.94% of the sample is in the top ten clones. The CDR3 runs 15 amino acids, cysteine and phenylalanine included. Just CDR3 DNA is preserved here, 45 bases in frame from base 1. V is trimmed back by 6 bases and J by 4 bases, and the junction contains 7 bases that no gene match accounts for.

This clonotype was seen repeatedly, ten times or more. Its specific antigen is unknown. Base qualities are not provided; no much larger clone lies one nucleotide away. The sample comprised blood, either unsorted or a sorted T cell fraction (not recorded which). The clonotype comes from a male donor with ankylosing spondylitis. The V and J genes are TRBV12-3 or TRBV12-4 and TRBJ2-3, with 10 middle bases fitting TRBD2. For the CDR3, the sequence is CASSPGLARSDTQYF. The DNA reads as follows: TGTGCCAGCAGCCCGGGACTAGCGAGGTCAGATACGCAGTATTTT.